This T cell receptor (beta chain) was identified in a study of beta chain features in type 1 diabetes. This clone showed up just once. The antigen is undetermined. Expressed TCRB transcripts were sequenced after all isolated RNA was converted to cDNA. TCRdb's table, derived via immunoSEQ multiplex PCR, lists solely in-frame clones and lacks some. Among 150,000 or so clones, nearly 50% were seen once, and the ten largest hold roughly 0.43%. General observations from the study: Naive, central memory and Treg TCRB repertoires seemed to resemble each other more closely in patients than they did in healthy donors.

Per the germline V gene, CDR1 is SGDLS and CDR2 is YYNGEE. J was trimmed by 3 bases and V by 2 bases; bases with no gene match: 0. The CDR3 is 13 amino acids. The receptor comes from a man between 18 and 35 years old in good health. The J gene is TRBJ2-5, the V gene TRBV9; the match to TRBD1 covers 8 bases. Sequencing was performed on Tregs from blood. Here the CDR3 reads CASSVGQEETQYF. The CDR3 region has the DNA TGTGCCAGCAGCGTGGGACAGGAAGAGACCCAGTACTTC.